This T cell receptor (beta chain) was identified in a study of blood T cell repertoires in COVID-19 (dated by TCRdb to 2019 to 2021). Background for the entire study: The collaborator samples originated in the United States, Italy and Spain and spanned the acute and convalescent phases of COVID-19. The repertoires were made available in a free public database intended to serve as a resource for research on the immune response to SARS-CoV-2. Nearly every sample came with metadata listing a de-identified subject ID, COVID-19 status, age in years and sex. Samples were obtained from the ongoing ImmuneRACE study (first 160 participants) and from about 1,300 subjects provided by 6 global collaborators. The material from the prospective study consisted of cDNA or gDNA derived from T cells, B-cell-depleted T cells, or PBMCs. Where available, HLA class I and class II types were taken from metadata supplied by the sample provider and were not determined by assay-based typing. The dataset comprised deeply sampled blood TCRbeta repertoires from subjects exposed to, actively infected with, or recovered from COVID-19. The paper's findings and limits, for the study overall: How much clinical and demographic metadata was included differed by source and by participant, and the metadata was provided uncurated.

Participants in the prospective study were enrolled through a virtual design, were aged roughly 18 to 90 years, and lived in 20 to 30 United States geographic areas. Cohort assignment in the prospective study relied on participant-reported clinical history from a screening survey and a study questionnaire. Exposed participants had been in contact with someone with a PCR-confirmed or clinician-diagnosed COVID-19 case within 2 weeks of study entry. In the prospective study, mobile phlebotomists collected whole blood, serum and a nasopharyngeal or oropharyngeal swab from each participant. Over an approximately 2-month period, participants in the prospective study had the option of providing additional blood draws and questionnaires. Prospective study blood samples were shipped either frozen or at room temperature before DNA extraction. The immunoSEQ Assay, a bias-controlled multiplex PCR, was used to amplify TCRbeta CDR3 regions from genomic DNA. The study's processing was this. The number of nucleated cells in each sample was estimated from the amplification of reference gene primers within the assay. To quantify the absolute abundance of each unique TCRbeta CDR3 rearrangement, sequence reads were collapsed and filtered. For each sample, productive Simpson clonality was calculated as the square root of Simpson's diversity index across productive rearrangements. TCRdb holds this immuneACCESS table with in-frame rearrangements only. Some clones are missing; in checked studies, unresolved V genes explain under half, and the rest has no known cause. Clone size and V and J calls were adopted from that table, with D and trimming inferred from the DNA. For this sample there are 350,000 to 450,000 clones; roughly nine tenths appear just once. The ten largest make up roughly 0.9% of the sample.

Trimming accounts for 0 bases at V and 4 bases at J, while the number of junction bases matched to no gene is 4. Via the germline V gene, CDR1 is SGHRS and CDR2 YFSETQ. The CDR3 sequence holds 15 residues, the cysteine and phenylalanine included. Just CDR3 DNA is preserved here, 45 bases in frame from base 1. With regard to this clone: Its cognate antigen has yet to be identified. No base-level quality is on record; no much larger clone is a single base apart.

The source is a woman aged 40 to 50 who had been exposed to COVID-19. The source material was PBMCs or T cells enriched from blood (not recorded which). The V and J segments used are TRBV5-1 and TRBJ2-7, and TRBD2 aligns with 10 junction nucleotides. The CDR3 amino acid sequence is: CASSLEAGGRYEQYF. Here is the DNA: TGCGCCAGCAGCTTGGAAGCGGGGGGGCGGTACGAGCAGTACTTC.